This T cell receptor (beta chain) was obtained from a study of cytotoxic CD8 clonotypes in ibrutinib-treated CLL. Study findings and constraints: Clonality climbed at ibrutinib response, then dropped toward baseline at progression.

For this clone: The antigen is not known.

Produced via immunoSEQ multiplex PCR; TCRdb's table is partial and in-frame only. The repertoire holds around 150,000 clones, with 70% to 90% as singletons. This CDR3 has 17 amino acids. Looked up from germline, CDR1 is SGHNT and CDR2 is YYREEE (reference sequence). V lost 5 bases, J lost 5 bases, and 12 bases stayed unmatched. The specimen comprised PBMCs, sampled after 36 months of ibrutinib treatment. The chain carries TRBV5-4 and TRBJ2-5, with 13 positions matching TRBD2. The clonotype originates from a human donor with chronic lymphocytic leukemia. The CDR3 loop reads CASRSGLAGSGEETQYF. The CDR3 DNA follows: TGTGCCAGCAGGTCGGGACTAGCGGGGTCCGGGGAGGAGACCCAGTACTTC.